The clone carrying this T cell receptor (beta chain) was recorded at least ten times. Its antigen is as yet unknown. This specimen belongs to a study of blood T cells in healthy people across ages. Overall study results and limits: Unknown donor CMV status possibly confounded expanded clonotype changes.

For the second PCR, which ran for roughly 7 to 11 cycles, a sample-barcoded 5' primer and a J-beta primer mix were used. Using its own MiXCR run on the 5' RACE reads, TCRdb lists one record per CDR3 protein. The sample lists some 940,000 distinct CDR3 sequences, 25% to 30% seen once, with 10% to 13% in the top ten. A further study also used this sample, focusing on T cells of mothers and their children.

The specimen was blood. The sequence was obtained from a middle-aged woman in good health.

CDR3 protein: CASSLGSPTTSTDTQYF. The CDR3 nucleotides read TGCGCCAGCAGCTTGGGGAGCCCAACCACAAGCACAGATACGCAGTATTTT. The genes are TRBV5-1 and TRBJ2-3; no firm D call. Trimming removed 0 bases from V and 0 bases from J, with 14 bases in between. The length of the CDR3 is 17 residues. Germline V lookup: CDR1 SGHRS, CDR2 YFSETQ.